These 19 T cell receptor beta chains originate from one sample sequenced in a study of blood T cell repertoires in COVID-19. Profiling relied on immunoSEQ multiplex PCR, and the TCRdb table lists in-frame clones only, not all of them. Of approximately 240,000 clones listed, about 83% are singletons. Sequenced sample: peripheral blood. The source is a man aged 50 to 59 with acute or convalescent COVID-19.

The chain couples TRBV14 to TRBJ2-7, with 7 nucleotides matching TRBD1. V shed 3 bases, J shed 5 bases, and the junction held 1 base outside the gene matches. This CDR3 is 12 amino acids long. Germline-derived CDR1 and CDR2 are SGHDN and FVKESK. CDR3 residues: CASSQQGDEQYF. The CDR3 DNA is TGTGCCAGCAGCCAGCAGGGGGACGAGCAGTACTTC.

This clone was detected a few times. This chain links TRBV5-5 with TRBJ1-2; D perhaps matches TRBD1 (5 bases). CDR3 length equals 16 residues. The germline gives CDR1 SGHKS, CDR2 YYEKEE (reference sequence). The V gene lost 0 bases and the J gene lost 1 base, with 13 bases spanning the gap. For the CDR3, the DNA is TGTGCCAGCAGCTTGGAGGGGCGGAGATTTAACTATGGCTACACCTTC. This sequence encodes CASSLEGRRFNYGYTF.

Only a few counts were recorded for this clone. V and J are TRBV6-1 and TRBJ2-3, with 9 bases lining up with TRBD2. The CDR3 has 17 residues. V shed 2 bases and J 5 bases; nucleotides not matched to a gene: 11. Germline V gene lookup returns CDR1 MNHNS and CDR2 SASEGT. CDR3 sequence (DNA): TGTGCCAGCAGTGAAATCTTCGGGTCGCGGGGGGGAGATACGCAGTATTTT. Residues: CASSEIFGSRGGDTQYF.

The chain joins TRBV3-1 (or the pseudogene TRBV3-2) to TRBJ2-1; maybe TRBD2 (6 bases). Per germline, CDR1 LGHDT and CDR2 YNNKEL (reference sequence). The ends were cut back, 4 bases at V and 4 bases at J, with 14 bases in the middle. CDR3 length equals 15 residues. As DNA, the CDR3 is TGTGCCAGCAGCCCCACGGGAGACCAATACAATGAGCAGTTCTTC. This codes for CASSPTGDQYNEQFF.

In its sample, this clone was seen once. The V and J genes are TRBV28 and TRBJ2-2, with D unclear. The V end was cut by 3 bases, the J end by 8 bases, with 7 bases between. Germline V CDR1 and CDR2: MDHEN, SYDVKM. The length of the CDR3 is 12 residues. The CDR3 bases are TGTGCCAGCAGTTTCCCTCCTGGGGAGCTGTTTTTT. It yields the protein CASSFPPGELFF.

In this sample, this clone turned up a few times. This sample includes further DNA sequences coding for the same CDR3. The CDR3 sequence is CASSLGTGGYEQYF. The CDR3 DNA reads TGTGCCAGCAGCTTGGGGACAGGGGGCTACGAGCAGTACTTC. The chain joins TRBV11-2 to TRBJ2-7, with 11 positions matching TRBD1. The CDR3 has 14 residues. The V and J ends lost 3 bases and 3 bases, in that order; junction bases with no gene match: 1. Germline V CDR1 and CDR2: SGHAT, FQNNGV.

This clone is labeled medium-sized. The chain carries TRBV6-6 and TRBJ1-2; D may be TRBD1 (5 bases). CDR1 and CDR2 from the germline V gene are MNHNY and SVGAGI (reference sequence). With 4 bases removed from V and 6 bases from J, the gap between germline ends came to 18 bases. The CDR3 runs to 15 residues. CDR3 residues: CASSFGDLQRDGYTF. The CDR3 DNA sequence: TGTGCCAGCAGTTTCGGGGACCTTCAGCGGGATGGCTACACCTTC.

This clone showed up just once. The chain recombines TRBV6-5 with TRBJ2-7; TRBD1 matches 8 bases. CDR1 and CDR2 (germline): MNHEY, SVGAGI. The CDR3 contains 15 residues. Trimming cost V 6 bases and J 3 bases; bases outside gene matches: 10. Written as DNA, the CDR3 is TGTGCCAGCAGGACCCCGGACAGGGCGAACTACGAGCAGTACTTC. Amino acid sequence: CASRTPDRANYEQYF.

This clone was recorded a few times. The chain joins TRBV29-1 to TRBJ1-2, with a weak D call TRBD1 (6 bases). The germline V gene encodes CDR1 SQVTM and CDR2 ANQGSEA. V lost 6 bases and J lost 11, with 19 bases in between. The CDR3 spans 12 residues. The DNA for the CDR3 is TGCAGCGTGGGGGGGACAACTAACCCATACACCTTC. Translated: CSVGGTTNPYTF.

The chain uses TRBV19 and TRBJ1-1; the match to TRBD1 covers 8 bases. J lost 1 base, V lost 2 bases, and 6 bases had no gene match. The germline V gene has CDR1 LNHDA and CDR2 SQIVND (reference sequence). The CDR3 runs 16 residues. CDR3 sequence (DNA): TGTGCCAGTAGTATAACCCCTGGGACAGGGAACACTGAAGCTTTCTTT. Protein: CASSITPGTGNTEAFF. The complete variable domain, with remaining parts taken from reference TRBV19 and TRBJ1-1, reads DGGITQSPKYLFRKEGQNVTLSCEQNLNHDAMYWYRQDPGQGLRLIYYSQIVNDFQKGDIAEGYSVSREKKESFPLTVTSAQKNPTAFYLCASSITPGTGNTEAFFGQGTRLTVV.

The V and J genes are TRBV4-2 and TRBJ1-1; no definite D call. V lost 0 bases and J lost 5, with 13 bases in between. This CDR3 is 15 amino acids long. In germline, CDR1 is LGHNA, CDR2 YNFKEQ. This CDR3 is CASSQDYGVGTEAFF. The CDR3 DNA reads TGTGCCAGCAGCCAAGATTACGGGGTTGGGACTGAAGCTTTCTTT.

The sample holds one count of this clone. This chain uses TRBV6-2 or TRBV6-3 with TRBJ1-5; D is unclear. Germline CDR1 is MNHEY and CDR2 is SVGEGT. Trimming shortened V by 2 bases and J by 3 bases, and 5 bases separated the two germline ends. CDR3 length equals 13 residues. CDR3 nucleotide sequence: TGTGCCAGCAGTTACCCCTTCAATCAGCCCCAGCATTTT. As protein: CASSYPFNQPQHF.

The chain recombines TRBV5-6 with TRBJ1-4; 8 nucleotides agree with TRBD1. Looked up from germline, CDR1 is SGHDT and CDR2 is YYEEEE. The trim removed 3 bases at V and 7 bases at J, leaving 8 bases unmatched. This CDR3 spans 15 amino acids. CDR3 amino acids: CASSYFGQGVEKLFF. In DNA form, the CDR3 reads TGTGCCAGCAGCTATTTCGGACAGGGAGTTGAAAAACTGTTTTTT.

The chain employs TRBV6-5 and TRBJ2-6; D gene ambiguous. Germline values: CDR1 MNHEY, CDR2 SVGAGI. V lost 0 bases and J 4 bases, leaving 10 bases between the germline ends. This CDR3 is built from 16 residues. The CDR3 loop reads CASSYSAFPGANVLTF. CDR3 sequence (DNA): TGTGCCAGCAGTTACTCAGCCTTCCCGGGGGCCAACGTCCTGACTTTC.

V and J are TRBV3-1 (or the pseudogene TRBV3-2) and TRBJ2-7; TRBD2 might be the D (6 bases). V was clipped by 3 bases and J by 5 bases, with 14 bases between them. The CDR3 length is 14 residues. Germline values: CDR1 LGHDT, CDR2 YNNKEL (reference sequence). CDR3 sequence: CASSQAGGTHEQYF. The CDR3, as DNA: TGTGCCAGCAGCCAGGCCGGGGGAACCCACGAGCAGTACTTC.

The chain uses TRBV6-5 and TRBJ2-5; 10 bases are shared with TRBD2. V gave up 4 bases and J gave up 4 bases; unmatched junction bases: 9. The germline V gene has CDR1 MNHEY and CDR2 SVGAGI. This CDR3 region has 16 residues. As DNA, the CDR3 is TGTGCCAGCAGTTCCCAACTACTAGCGGGGCGAGAGACCCAGTACTTC. Translated: CASSSQLLAGRETQYF.

This clone has more than one count but fewer than ten. The chain carries TRBV5-1 and TRBJ1-2; D possibly corresponds to TRBD1 (5 bases). Per the germline V gene, CDR1 is SGHRS and CDR2 is YFSETQ. The CDR3 length is 17 residues. The V gene lost 0 bases and the J gene lost 2 bases, with 17 bases spanning the gap. This chain's CDR3 is CASSLVSPNGGNYGYTF. The CDR3 nucleotides read TGCGCCAGCAGCTTGGTTTCCCCCAACGGGGGGAACTATGGCTACACCTTC.

The J gene is TRBJ1-3, the V gene TRBV28; tentatively, D is TRBD1 (5 bases). The CDR3 length is 14 residues. Germline CDR1 and CDR2: MDHEN and SYDVKM. Trimming shortened V by 8 bases and J by 2 bases, and 13 bases separated the two germline ends. The CDR3 region has the DNA TGTGCCAGCTCTTCGGGGGGAACTGGAAACACCATATATTTT. This translates into CASSSGGTGNTIYF.

This rearrangement joins TRBV30 to TRBJ1-2; no reliable D call. The CDR3 loop spans 14 amino acids. Between the trimmed V and J ends, which lost 4 bases and 8 bases, there was a span of 20 bases. Germline loops: CDR1 GTSNPN, CDR2 SVGIG (reference sequence). The CDR3 nucleotides read TGTGCCTGGAAGGCAGGCCTTCAGACCGGAGGCTACACCTTC. It encodes CAWKAGLQTGGYTF.